The T cell receptor (beta chain) under discussion was sequenced for a study of blood T cells in healthy people across ages. Sample-barcoded 5' priming and a J-beta primer mix drove a second PCR of about 6 to 12 cycles. One entry per CDR3 protein, called by TCRdb with MiXCR from the 5' RACE reads. The profile shows under 2 million distinct CDR3 sequences, 30% to 40% of them singletons. Looked up from germline, CDR1 is DFQATT and CDR2 is SNEGSKA (reference sequence). This CDR3 region has 11 residues. Trimming stripped 5 bases from V and 2 bases from J, with 7 bases between. This clonotype has more than one count but fewer than ten.

Sample: blood. V is TRBV20-1 and J is TRBJ2-7, with D possibly being TRBD1 (5 bases). The TCR was taken from a woman aged 30 to 39 in good health. CDR3 loop: CSADSAYEQYF. The DNA of the CDR3 is TGCAGTGCTGACAGCGCCTACGAGCAGTACTTC.